This entry features one T cell receptor (beta chain) sequence. Its target is unknown. The PCR ran on 60 Vbeta and 13 Jbeta primers. Assay used: immunoSEQ multiplex PCR; TCRdb lists only in-frame clones, some missing. The table has about 130,000 clones, 75% to 85% seen once. This sample is drawn from a study of cytomegalovirus exposure and HLA in healthy donors. Whole-study results and caveats: Later, an analysis found that common viral pathogens appeared to be linked with several of the most significant clusters. When presence/absence was analysed, sequencing depth was taken to be roughly uniform across donors. About 87% or about 30% of the time was how often most TCR beta V segments were productive, according to an earlier analysis.

The CDR3 spans 17 residues. With V trimmed by 0 bases and J by 0 bases, 6 bases remained unmatched. The germline gives CDR1 SGDLS, CDR2 YYNGEE. V usage is TRBV9 and J usage is TRBJ1-1, with 9 bases that match TRBD1. The TCR sequence derives from a woman aged 18-29 years in good health and CMV-seropositive. What was sequenced was PBMCs. CDR3 sequence reads: CASSVEGQGGVNTEAFF. The DNA for the CDR3 is TGTGCCAGCAGCGTAGAGGGACAGGGAGGAGTGAACACTGAAGCTTTCTTT.